This record concerns one TCR beta chain sequence. These data originate in a study of glioma-infiltrating T cells after dendritic cell vaccination. Germline V gene sequence: CDR1 ENHRY, CDR2 SYGVKD. Trimming took 6 bases from V and 3 from J, leaving 12 bases between them. There are 13 residues in the CDR3. Sequencing used immunoSEQ multiplex PCR; TCRdb keeps in-frame clones, though not all of them. This table has fewer than 35,000 clones, approximately 90% appearing once. This receptor was obtained from a human donor with glioblastoma. The V gene is TRBV10-3, the J gene TRBJ2-7; no clear D. Sequenced material: blood, taken before dendritic cell vaccination. CDR3: CAIRTQSDYEQYF. Here the CDR3 DNA reads TGTGCCATCAGAACACAGTCGGACTACGAGCAGTACTTC.